Listed below are T cell receptor beta chains from one sample, sequenced in a study of blood T cell repertoires in COVID-19. Generated by immunoSEQ multiplex PCR, the TCRdb table keeps only in-frame clones and is missing some. The sample has more than 15,000 clones; roughly 86% are singletons. Material for sequencing was peripheral blood. The receptors here all came from a man aged 60-69 years with acute or convalescent COVID-19. Each CDR3 is given with its conserved first and last residue. A D gene is named only where the DNA matches it firmly. Clone sizes are given selectively: once, few, many, or a class where the clone is expanded.

v_gene	d_gene	j_gene	abundance	len	CDR3nt	CDR3aa
TRBV28	TRBD1	TRBJ1-5	.	15	TGTGCCACCATCCCTCGGACAGGGATAAGACAGCCCCAGCATTTT	CATIPRTGIRQPQHF
TRBV19	.	TRBJ2-2	.	15	TGTGCCAGAACCGACGGACAGTGGAACACCGGGGAGCTGTTTTTT	CARTDGQWNTGELFF
TRBV29-1	.	TRBJ1-6	.	13	TGCAGCACTCGACAGGATCATAATTCACCCCTCCACTTT	CSTRQDHNSPLHF
TRBV30	.	TRBJ1-6	.	13	TGTGCCTGGAGAGATACTGACAGGTCACCCCTCCACTTT	CAWRDTDRSPLHF
TRBV18	.	TRBJ1-1	few	11	TGTGCCAGCTCACCGCTAGCTGAAGCTTTCTTT	CASSPLAEAFF
TRBV12-3/TRBV12-4	.	TRBJ1-2	.	13	TGTGCCAGCACCGGCGACAGGTTCTATGGCTACACCTTC	CASTGDRFYGYTF
TRBV28	.	TRBJ2-1	.	14	TGTGCCAGCAGTTCCCCGGGATTGTACAATGAGCAGTTCTTC	CASSSPGLYNEQFF
TRBV6-5	TRBD1	TRBJ2-7	few	14	TGTGCCAGCAGTTACAATCAGGGGGCCTACGAGCAGTACTTC	CASSYNQGAYEQYF
TRBV29-1	TRBD2	TRBJ2-1	.	13	TGCAGCGTTGAAGGGACTAGGTATAATGAGCAGTTCTTC	CSVEGTRYNEQFF
TRBV18	.	TRBJ1-6	.	17	TGTGCCAGCTCACCCTCAGAAAGGAGCTCCTATAATTCACCCCTCCACTTT	CASSPSERSSYNSPLHF
TRBV16	.	TRBJ1-2	large	16	TGTGCCAGCAGCCAATATCAACAGGCTGCCAGCTATGGCTACACCTTC	CASSQYQQAASYGYTF
TRBV7-2	TRBD1	TRBJ2-4	once	13	TGTGCCAGCAGCTTAGGCAGGGGGAACATTCAGTACTTC	CASSLGRGNIQYF
TRBV29-1	.	TRBJ1-2	.	11	TGCAGCGTTGAAGATACGGGGGGCTACACCTTC	CSVEDTGGYTF
TRBV5-1	.	TRBJ2-7	.	13	TGCGCCAGCAGCTTGGCCGGGACATCCGAGCAGTACTTC	CASSLAGTSEQYF
TRBV30	.	TRBJ1-3	.	13	TGTGCCTGGAGTATCCAGGCCGGAAACACCATATATTTT	CAWSIQAGNTIYF
TRBV3-1/TRBV3-2	.	TRBJ1-3	few	13	TGTGCCAGCAGCCAACAGGAAAGAAACACCATATATTTT	CASSQQERNTIYF